This TCR beta chain is drawn from a study of cytotoxic CD8 clonotypes in ibrutinib-treated CLL. Only in-frame clones appear in the TCRdb table, and some are missing; sequencing was by immunoSEQ multiplex PCR. The sample gives fewer than 300,000 clones, roughly three quarters of which show up once; 5.6% is in the top ten. Notes on the study in general: Whereas clonality rose at ibrutinib response, it declined toward baseline at progression.

This clone was detected once. No antigen is known for it. The receptor's source is a human donor with chronic lymphocytic leukemia. This specimen was PBMCs, taken at disease progression, from a patient treated with ibrutinib.

This CDR3 reads CASGRGRLNTEAFF. The CDR3 DNA reads TGTGCTAGTGGACGGGGACGGTTGAACACTGAAGCTTTCTTT. The gene calls are TRBV12-5 and TRBJ1-1; D is perhaps TRBD1 (5 bases). This CDR3 has 14 amino acids. Germline V gene data show CDR1 as LGHNT and CDR2 as FRNRAP. Trimming left V 6 bases short and J 0 bases short, with 11 bases between.